This is a list of T cell receptor beta chains from one sample in a study of blood T cells in healthy people across ages. TCRdb recomputed calls from the 5' RACE reads with MiXCR, one row per CDR3 protein. The table has hundreds of thousands of distinct CDR3 sequences, approximately 48% seen once. The specimen sequenced was blood. The receptors come from a man aged 55-75 years in good health. Each CDR3 is given with its conserved first and last residue. D genes are given only for firm matches. Size is stated for part of the rows, as once, few or many counts, or as a class when the clone is expanded.

>TRBJ2-7|.|TRBV20-1|.|16
CSAREHRDAAPYEQYF
TGCAGTGCTAGAGAACACCGGGACGCGGCCCCCTACGAGCAGTACTTC
>TRBJ2-1|.|TRBV20-1|.|15
CSARAETGAKETQFF
TGCAGTGCTAGAGCGGAAACGGGGGCAAAAGAGACCCAGTTCTTC
>TRBJ1-2|.|TRBV4-3|few|16
CASSPGMGTGNYGYTF
TGCGCCAGCAGCCCGGGTATGGGGACGGGTAACTATGGCTACACCTTC
>TRBJ2-7|TRBD1|TRBV5-1|few|15
CASSPRGTPTYEQYF
TGCGCCAGCAGCCCCAGGGGGACACCTACATACGAGCAGTACTTC
>TRBJ2-7|.|TRBV3-1|many|11
CASSQVHEQYF
TGCGCCAGCAGCCAAGTTCACGAGCAGTACTTC
>TRBJ2-1|.|TRBV4-1|few|15
CASSQDLAAHNEQFF
TGCGCCAGCAGCCAAGATTTGGCGGCTCACAATGAGCAGTTCTTC
>TRBJ2-1|TRBD2|TRBV7-2|.|14
CASNQGTSGVKQFF
TGTGCCAGCAACCAGGGGACTAGCGGGGTCAAGCAGTTCTTC
>TRBJ1-5|.|TRBV20-1|.|13
CSAEAGGDPPQHF
TGCAGTGCAGAGGCGGGTGGGGATCCGCCCCAGCATTTT
>TRBJ2-1|TRBD2|TRBV20-1|.|15
CSARDRGDYYNEQFF
TGCAGTGCTAGAGATCGGGGGGACTATTACAATGAGCAGTTCTTC
>TRBJ2-7|.|TRBV14|.|15
CVSSRGTSSSYEQYF
TGTGTCAGCAGCCGTGGGACGTCGAGCTCCTACGAGCAGTACTTC
>TRBJ2-5|TRBD1|TRBV7-2|few|13
CASSWRDRETQYF
TGTGCCAGCAGCTGGAGGGACAGGGAGACCCAGTACTTC